These 4 T cell receptor beta chains share one sample of origin, sequenced in a study of CD8 T cells in ankylosing spondylitis. In TCRdb, the 5' RACE reads were re-called with MiXCR into one record per CDR3 protein. The sample carries approximately 300,000 distinct CDR3 sequences, under 25% recorded once. Input material: blood, either unsorted or a sorted T cell fraction (not recorded which). The receptors come from a female donor with ankylosing spondylitis or in good health (not recorded which).

This clonotype was found many times. This chain joins TRBV12-3 or TRBV12-4 and TRBJ2-2; possibly TRBD1 or TRBD2 for D (5 bases each). The CDR3 length is 14 residues. V shed 10 bases and J shed 2 bases, with 14 bases lying between them. The CDR3 nucleotides read TGTGCCATTACTGGGACGGTCAACACCGGGGAGCTGTTTTTT. Protein product: CAITGTVNTGELFF.

The V and J genes are TRBV28 and TRBJ2-1; 9 bases are a match to TRBD1. Trimming removed 3 bases from V and 0 bases from J; junction bases left unmatched: 6. The CDR3 totals 17 residues. Germline V gives CDR1 MDHEN, CDR2 SYDVKM. CDR3 in DNA: TGTGCCAGCAGTTTGCCGGGACAGGGATACTCCTACAATGAGCAGTTCTTC. It encodes CASSLPGQGYSYNEQFF.

The genes are TRBV6-2 or TRBV6-3 and TRBJ2-6; the D gene is possibly TRBD1 (5 bases). V was cut by 2 bases and J by 0 bases, with 14 bases left in between. CDR1 and CDR2 from the germline V gene are MNHEY and SVGEGT. The CDR3 is 18 residues long. The CDR3 DNA is TGTGCCAGCAGTTACAGGGGCCCGAACCTCTCTGGGGCCAACGTCCTGACTTTC. It is translated as CASSYRGPNLSGANVLTF.

This clonotype came up a few times. The gene calls are TRBV15 and TRBJ2-5; 8 bases line up with TRBD2. The CDR3 has 16 amino acids. Losses at the gene ends were 2 bases for V and 7 bases for J; bases not matched to a gene: 12. Germline V gene lookup returns CDR1 LNHNV and CDR2 YYDKDF (reference sequence). CDR3 bases: TGTGCCACCAGCAGACCCTCCGGGACTAGTTCACGGACCCAGTACTTC. Translating gives CATSRPSGTSSRTQYF.